The rows below give T cell receptor beta chains drawn from one sample of a study of CD8+ T cells in alopecia areata. Here immunoSEQ multiplex PCR was the method, and the copy in TCRdb shows in-frame clones only, minus some. The data contain around 300,000 clones, 50% to 75% of them singletons. The source material was CD4+ T cells sorted from blood, sampled around week 53, from a patient treated with tofacitinib. The receptor set was obtained from a human donor with alopecia areata. Both conserved end residues are part of each CDR3. The D gene is left open where the match is weak. Some rows mark clone size as missing; the rest say once, few, many or name a class of expanded clone.

clone size	V gene	D gene	J gene	CDR3 protein	CDR3 DNA
.	TRBV19	.	TRBJ1-2	CASSMQGRDGYTF	TGTGCCAGTAGTATGCAGGGGCGCGATGGCTACACCTTC
.	TRBV15	.	TRBJ1-2	CATSRDRGYGYTF	TGTGCCACCAGCAGAGACAGGGGTTATGGCTACACCTTC
.	TRBV7-3	TRBD1	TRBJ2-5	CASSASPRTGQETQYF	TGTGCCAGCAGCGCAAGCCCCCGGACAGGTCAAGAGACCCAGTACTTC
.	TRBV15	.	TRBJ2-5	CATSRLGRETQYF	TGTGCCACCAGCAGGTTGGGGAGGGAGACCCAGTACTTC
.	TRBV4-1	.	TRBJ2-2	CASSQDIVTGELFF	TGCGCCAGCAGCCAAGATATCGTCACCGGGGAGCTGTTTTTT
.	TRBV7-8	TRBD1	TRBJ1-6	CASSLGTGVSPLHF	TGTGCCAGCAGCTTAGGGACAGGCGTTTCACCCCTCCACTTT
.	TRBV30	TRBD1	TRBJ2-7	CAWDRGNYEQYF	TGTGCCTGGGACAGGGGAAACTACGAGCAGTACTTC
.	TRBV7-8	.	TRBJ1-6	CASSLIAASGNSPLHF	TGTGCCAGCAGCTTAATCGCCGCTTCTGGGAATTCACCCCTCCACTTT
few	TRBV5-1	.	TRBJ2-5	CASSLSGPETQYF	TGCGCCAGCAGCTTGAGCGGTCCGGAGACCCAGTACTTC
once	TRBV20-1	.	TRBJ2-1	CSGGQGHEQFF	TGCAGTGGGGGGCAGGGCCATGAGCAGTTCTTC
few	TRBV4-2	.	TRBJ1-1	CASSQGLRGGMNTEAFF	TGTGCCAGCAGCCAAGGTCTGCGTGGGGGGATGAACACTGAAGCTTTCTTT
.	TRBV29-1	.	TRBJ2-5	CSVLQGSETQYF	TGCAGCGTTCTCCAGGGCTCGGAGACCCAGTACTTC
.	TRBV6-6	.	TRBJ2-2	CASSSTHKNTGELFF	TGTGCCAGCAGCTCGACCCACAAGAACACCGGGGAGCTGTTTTTT
.	TRBV9	.	TRBJ1-4	CASSPPGGEKLFF	TGTGCCAGCAGCCCCCCGGGTGGTGAAAAACTGTTTTTT
.	TRBV6-6	.	TRBJ1-4	CASSYGTTNEKLFF	TGTGCCAGCAGTTACGGGACAACTAATGAAAAACTGTTTTTT
.	TRBV12-5	.	TRBJ1-5	CASTTGGDQPQHF	TGTGCTAGTACCACAGGTGGAGATCAGCCCCAGCATTTT
.	TRBV29-1	.	TRBJ2-3	CSFRSGDTQYF	TGCAGCTTCAGGAGCGGAGATACGCAGTATTTT
.	TRBV29-1	.	TRBJ2-5	CSVGQNGETQYF	TGCAGCGTTGGACAGAATGGGGAGACCCAGTACTTC
.	TRBV7-2	.	TRBJ1-4	CASSPPGASEKLFF	TGTGCCAGCAGCCCCCCGGGGGCGTCGGAAAAACTGTTTTTT
.	TRBV30	.	TRBJ1-6	CAWSPGYSYNSPLHF	TGTGCCTGGAGCCCGGGTTACTCCTATAATTCACCCCTCCACTTT
.	TRBV5-1	.	TRBJ2-3	CASSWSTDTQYF	TGCGCCAGCAGCTGGTCCACAGATACGCAGTATTTT
.	TRBV9	TRBD2	TRBJ2-5	CASSLGLAGGLTETQYF	TGTGCCAGCAGCCTTGGACTAGCGGGGGGGCTTACGGAGACCCAGTACTTC
once	TRBV7-9	.	TRBJ1-2	CASSSRSASNYGYTF	TGTGCCAGCAGCAGTCGATCAGCATCTAACTATGGCTACACCTTC
.	TRBV7-2	.	TRBJ1-6	CASSLRGRDSPLHF	TGTGCCAGCAGCTTACGCGGCAGGGATTCACCCCTCCACTTT
few	TRBV12-5	.	TRBJ2-3	CASGSIHAGASTDTQYF	TGTGCTAGTGGTTCTATTCACGCGGGGGCTAGCACAGATACGCAGTATTTT
.	TRBV29-1	.	TRBJ2-7	CSVLTGYEQYF	TGCAGCGTCCTAACAGGCTACGAGCAGTACTTC
few	TRBV29-1	.	TRBJ1-2	CSVVPGLGYGYTF	TGCAGCGTTGTTCCGGGTCTGGGCTATGGCTACACCTTC
.	TRBV30	TRBD2	TRBJ2-7	CAGRKRGAYEQYF	TGTGCCGGGCGGAAGCGGGGGGCCTACGAGCAGTACTTC
once	TRBV29-1	.	TRBJ2-5	CSVGTTGETQYF	TGCAGCGTAGGGACAACCGGGGAGACCCAGTACTTC
.	TRBV29-1	TRBD1	TRBJ2-1	CSVSGQGAVEQFF	TGCAGCGTGTCCGGACAGGGGGCTGTTGAGCAGTTCTTC
.	TRBV30	.	TRBJ1-3	CAWRAGNTIYF	TGTGCCTGGAGAGCTGGAAACACCATATATTTT
.	TRBV9	.	TRBJ2-3	CASRAQGIGSTDTQYF	TGTGCCAGCAGGGCACAGGGAATTGGCAGCACAGATACGCAGTATTTT
.	TRBV29-1	TRBD1	TRBJ2-5	CSVSSGTGQETQYF	TGCAGCGTTTCCTCCGGGACAGGGCAAGAGACCCAGTACTTC
.	TRBV6-5	.	TRBJ2-7	CASSYGTYEQYF	TGTGCCAGCAGTTACGGTACCTACGAGCAGTACTTC
.	TRBV5-4	.	TRBJ1-5	CASSSTWGDNQPQHF	TGCGCCAGCAGCTCGACTTGGGGGGATAATCAGCCCCAGCATTTT
few	TRBV7-2	.	TRBJ2-3	CASSSRGFTDTQYF	TGTGCCAGCAGCTCCCGGGGCTTCACAGATACGCAGTATTTT
.	TRBV4-1	TRBD1	TRBJ1-1	CASRFGDRALNREAFF	TGCGCCAGCAGATTCGGGGACAGGGCCCTAAACAGGGAAGCTTTCTTT
.	TRBV5-6	.	TRBJ2-7	CASSLSGVEQYF	TGTGCCAGCAGCTTGTCCGGGGTCGAGCAGTACTTC
.	TRBV23-1	.	TRBJ1-4	CASSHEDRQNEKLFF	TGCGCCAGCAGTCACGAAGACAGGCAGAATGAAAAACTGTTTTTT
few	TRBV11-2	.	TRBJ2-5	CASSLVQGTPETQYF	TGTGCCAGCAGCCTCGTACAGGGTACCCCGGAGACCCAGTACTTC
.	TRBV7-8	.	TRBJ2-5	CASSLGAVGETQYF	TGTGCCAGCAGCTTGGGGGCCGTCGGGGAGACCCAGTACTTC